The T cell receptor beta chain under discussion was sequenced for a study of T cells in tuberculosis. Libraries were prepared by immunoSEQ multiplex PCR; TCRdb keeps only in-frame clonotypes and omits some of them. This sample carries roughly 28,000 clones, 90% of them seen once, and the ten largest clones take 5.5% to 6.5%. In germline, CDR1 is MNHNS, CDR2 SASEGT. J lost 7 bases, V lost 3 bases, and 9 bases had no gene match. The CDR3 has 15 amino acids. This chain connects TRBV6-1 to TRBJ1-2; the match to TRBD1 covers 9 bases. The specimen sequenced was PBMCs. The source of this sequence is a donor aged 10-30 years with latent tuberculosis or without tuberculosis infection. CDR3 coding DNA: TGTGCCAGCAGTGATTCGGGACAGGGTGTCGGTGGCTACACCTTC. Its protein product is CASSDSGQGVGGYTF.